What follows are 8 T cell receptor beta chains derived from one specimen sequenced in a study of OX40 agonist ivuxolimab in advanced cancers. Libraries were prepared by immunoSEQ multiplex PCR; TCRdb keeps only in-frame clonotypes and omits some of them. This sample has tens of thousands of clones; about 90% occur once, and the top ten carry less than 0.7%. Sample: CD4+ or CD8+ T cells sorted from blood, taken in a trial of the OX40 agonist ivuxolimab. These receptors were taken from an adult with an advanced solid tumor such as melanoma, head and neck, liver or kidney cancer.

The chain couples TRBV6-9 to TRBJ2-1; TRBD1 matches at 11 bases. V lost 11 bases and J lost 10; bases outside the gene matches: 19. In germline, CDR1 is MNHGY, CDR2 SVAAGI. The CDR3 is 16 residues long. The CDR3 loop reads CAAWGDRGVLLREQFF. CDR3 nucleotides: TGTGCCGCCTGGGGGGACAGGGGGGTTTTATTACGGGAGCAGTTCTTC.

The chain uses TRBV27 and TRBJ2-7; tentatively, D is TRBD1 or TRBD2 (5 bases each). V gave up 3 bases and J gave up 2 bases, with 17 bases separating them. Germline lookup yields CDR1 MNHEY and CDR2 SMNVEV (reference sequence). The CDR3 loop spans 16 amino acids. CDR3 residues: CASSFRGDPAPYEQYF. CDR3 coding DNA: TGTGCCAGCAGTTTTAGGGGAGACCCAGCTCCCTACGAGCAGTACTTC.

The V and J genes are TRBV5-5 and TRBJ2-5, with D perhaps being TRBD1 or TRBD2 (5 bases each). From germline, CDR1 is SGHKS and CDR2 YYEKEE (reference sequence). CDR3 size: 14 residues. Trimming cost V 4 bases and J 2 bases, with 12 bases left between them. The DNA of the CDR3 is TGTGCCAGCAGCCCCGGGACGGTGCAAGAGACCCAGTACTTC. It translates to CASSPGTVQETQYF.

This chain uses TRBV5-8 with TRBJ2-7, with TRBD1 as a possible D gene (5 bases). The V gene lost 4 bases and the J gene lost 0 bases, with 14 bases spanning the gap. The CDR3 extends over 15 amino acids. In germline, CDR1 is SGHTS, CDR2 YDEGEE. The CDR3 region is CASSKLQVDSYEQYF. In nucleotides, the CDR3 is TGTGCCAGCAGCAAATTACAGGTAGACTCCTACGAGCAGTACTTC.

This chain connects TRBV7-9 to TRBJ2-2, with 8 bases identical to TRBD2. V dropped 5 bases and J dropped 6; count of bases not matched to a gene: 5. CDR3 length equals 14 residues. Germline CDR1 and CDR2: SEHNR and FQNEAQ (reference sequence). CDR3 amino acids: CASSREGSAGELFF. The CDR3 DNA follows: TGTGCCAGCAGCCGGGAGGGTAGCGCCGGGGAGCTGTTTTTT.

The chain recombines TRBV2 with TRBJ2-1; unclear D gene. With 5 bases removed from V and 10 bases from J, the gap between germline ends came to 15 bases. Germline CDR1 is SNHLY and CDR2 is FYNNEI. This CDR3 is 13 amino acids long. The CDR3 sequence: CASSPQIVGEQFF. In DNA form, the CDR3 reads TGTGCCAGCAGTCCTCAAATAGTCGGAGAGCAGTTCTTC.

The chain joins TRBV6-5 to TRBJ1-2, with 9 nucleotides matching TRBD1. The CDR3 extends over 14 amino acids. V shed 6 bases, J shed 8 bases, and the junction held 10 bases outside the gene matches. Germline assignment: CDR1 MNHEY and CDR2 SVGAGI. CDR3 in DNA: TGTGCCAGCAGACCTGCCGGGACAGGGCCGGGCTACACCTTC. Its protein is CASRPAGTGPGYTF.

A single count supports this clone. The chain carries TRBV6-6 and TRBJ2-4; D might be TRBD2 (6 bases). Germline V lookup: CDR1 MNHNY, CDR2 SVGAGI (reference sequence). Trimming removed 7 bases at V and 15 bases at J, with 19 bases between. CDR3 length: 12 residues. The CDR3 DNA sequence: TGTGCCAGCACCTCCGGAATGCGGGGCTGGTACTTC. Its translation: CASTSGMRGWYF.